The clone carrying this T cell receptor beta chain was observed a few times. This record belongs to a study of T cells in Graves' hyperthyroidism and ophthalmopathy. V was pared by 4 bases and J by 4 bases, with 6 bases of the junction left unmatched. The CDR3 runs 14 residues. CDR1 and CDR2 (germline): MNHNY, SVGAGI (reference sequence). Each diagnosis drew on symptoms, thyroxine, TRAb, thyroid ultrasound and orbital computed tomography findings. The source material, RNA transcripts, was used to amplify TCR beta CDR3 regions. When the TCR CDR3 underwent first-round RT-PCR, the HTBI primer set was used. A single record per CDR3 protein comes from TCRdb applying MiXCR to the multiplex PCR reads. This sample has about 840,000 distinct CDR3 sequences, with roughly 37% found just once.

The TCR sequence derives from a man between 18 and 35 years old with Graves' hyperthyroidism. The chain couples TRBV6-6 to TRBJ2-7, with 8 nucleotides matching TRBD2. Sample: blood. CDR3 DNA: TGTGCCAGCAGTTCCCTTGCGGGAGGTTACGAGCAGTACTTC. Amino acids: CASSSLAGGYEQYF.